Sequencing of this T cell receptor beta chain was carried out in a study of Graves' ophthalmopathy and Graves' hyperthyroidism. RNA transcripts provided the template for amplifying TCR beta CDR3 regions. HTBI-primed RT-PCR formed the first round, and a multiplex PCR formed the second. TCRdb fed the multiplex PCR reads into MiXCR, producing one record per CDR3 protein. The sample carries 560,000 or so distinct CDR3 sequences, approximately 35% recorded once. Findings and caveats of the study: Cross-validated, the 13-signature model showed 87.88%/81.08% sensitivity/specificity, and 80%/75% in the test set.

Orbital computed tomography, together with clinical symptoms, serum thyroxine, TRAb and thyroid ultrasound, was used for diagnosis. This clonotype occurred many times. The antigen is undetermined. With V trimmed by 2 bases and J by 4 bases, 5 bases remained unmatched. The CDR3 runs 14 residues. CDR1 is SGDLS, CDR2 YYNGEE, per germline. This rearrangement joins TRBV9 to TRBJ2-5; 7 bases fit TRBD2. The sequencing sample was made of peripheral blood or thyroid tissue (not recorded which). The receptor was isolated from an adult man with Graves' hyperthyroidism. The chain's CDR3 is CASSVRLAGETQYF. In DNA, the CDR3 is TGTGCCAGCAGCGTTCGACTAGCCGGAGAGACCCAGTACTTC.